Following are 23 T cell receptor beta chains from one sample sequenced in a study of blood T cell repertoires in COVID-19. The repertoire was sequenced with immunoSEQ multiplex PCR; TCRdb's copy has only in-frame clones and lacks some. The sample shows approximately 160,000 clones, around four fifths of them seen only once. Material: PBMCs or T cells enriched from blood (not recorded which). These receptors came from a woman between 50 and 59 years old in a cohort exposed to, infected with or recovered from COVID-19 (not recorded which).

V usage is TRBV6-5 and J usage is TRBJ2-1; 9 nucleotides agree with TRBD2. Germline lookup yields CDR1 MNHEY and CDR2 SVGAGI. The V gene end was trimmed by 6 bases and the J gene end by 5 bases; junction bases not matched to a gene: 8. The CDR3 loop spans 15 amino acids. The CDR3 region has the DNA TGTGCCAGCAGGGCTACGATAGCGGGGGACAATGAGCAGTTCTTC. Translation gives CASRATIAGDNEQFF.

V and J are TRBV5-1 and TRBJ2-5; 16 bases map to TRBD2. Germline assignment: CDR1 SGHRS and CDR2 YFSETQ. The V gene end was trimmed by 3 bases and the J gene end by 7 bases; junction bases not matched to a gene: 6. The CDR3 totals 16 residues. The CDR3 DNA follows: TGCGCCAGCAGCTCCGGGACTAGCGGGGGGGCGTCGACCCAGTACTTC. The encoded protein is CASSSGTSGGASTQYF. The entire variable domain, with the rest obtained from reference TRBV5-1 and TRBJ2-5, is as follows: KAGVTQTPRYLIKTRGQQVTLSCSPISGHRSVSWYQQTPGQGLQFLFEYFSETQRNKGNFPGRFSGRQFSNSRSEMNVSTLELGDSALYLCASSSGTSGGASTQYFGPGTRLLVL.

The chain is built from TRBV29-1 and TRBJ2-3, with D possibly matching TRBD1 (6 bases). Germline V gene lookup returns CDR1 SQVTM and CDR2 ANQGSEA. Deletions cut 6 bases from V and 5 bases from J, with 12 bases between. The CDR3 extends over 12 amino acids. CDR3 in amino acids: CSVDPGEDTQYF. The CDR3 coding sequence is TGCAGCGTGGACCCAGGGGAAGATACGCAGTATTTT.

The genes are TRBV7-3 and TRBJ2-6, with D unresolved. Per germline, CDR1 SGHTA and CDR2 FQGTGA. Trimming stripped 1 base from V and 4 bases from J, with 8 bases between. The CDR3 runs 15 residues. DNA for the CDR3: TGTGCCAGCAGCTTAAATACTCTGGGGGCCAACGTCCTGACTTTC. Amino acids: CASSLNTLGANVLTF.

The chain combines TRBV5-1 with TRBJ2-5; 11 bases line up with TRBD1. Losses at the gene ends were 4 bases for V and 4 bases for J; bases not matched to a gene: 15. Germline loops: CDR1 SGHRS, CDR2 YFSETQ. CDR3 length equals 18 residues. The CDR3 is CASSNPPGQGAGGETQYF. As DNA, the CDR3 is TGCGCCAGCAGCAATCCGCCTGGACAGGGGGCGGGAGGAGAGACCCAGTACTTC.

The chain combines TRBV11-2 with TRBJ1-5; TRBD1 might be the D (6 bases). Trimming cost V 0 bases and J 6 bases, with 9 bases left between them. The CDR3 has 14 residues. CDR1 and CDR2 (germline): SGHAT, FQNNGV. CDR3 loop: CASSLDQGIQPQHF. DNA of the CDR3: TGTGCCAGCAGCTTAGATCAGGGGATTCAGCCCCAGCATTTT. Together with reference TRBV11-2 and TRBJ1-5, the CDR3 gives the full variable domain: EAGVAQSPRYKIIEKRQSVAFWCNPISGHATLYWYQQILGQGPKLLIQFQNNGVVDDSQLPKDRFSAERLKGVDSTLKIQPAKLEDSAVYLCASSLDQGIQPQHFGDGTRLSIL.

The chain carries TRBV2 and TRBJ1-3, with 7 positions matching TRBD1. Trimming at V came to 5 bases and at J to 0 bases, leaving 4 bases not matched to a gene. The CDR3 consists of 15 residues. Germline V gene data show CDR1 as SNHLY and CDR2 as FYNNEI. CDR3 protein: CASSTRDSSGNTIYF. CDR3 nucleotides: TGTGCCAGCAGTACCCGGGACAGCTCTGGAAACACCATATATTTT.

This clone was recorded only once. This chain connects TRBV7-8 to TRBJ1-1; unclear D gene. This CDR3 contains 12 residues. V was clipped by 4 bases and J by 1 base, with 4 bases between them. CDR1 and CDR2 from the germline V gene are SGHVS and FQNEAQ. CDR3 nucleotides: TGTGCCAGCAGCTCTACGAACACTGAAGCTTTCTTT. Protein product: CASSSTNTEAFF. Full variable domain (remainder filled in from reference TRBV7-8 and TRBJ1-1): GAGVSQSPRYKVAKRGQDVALRCDPISGHVSLFWYQQALGQGPEFLTYFQNEAQLDKSGLPSDRFFAERPEGSVSTLKIQRTQQEDSAVYLCASSSTNTEAFFGQGTRLTVV.

The chain uses TRBV27 and TRBJ2-3, with TRBD2 matching over 11 bases. The CDR3 extends over 17 amino acids. Looked up from germline, CDR1 is MNHEY and CDR2 is SMNVEV (reference sequence). The V segment lost 2 bases and the J segment 2 bases; nucleotides outside the gene matches: 6. This CDR3 is CASSLGVGLADTDTQYF. For the CDR3, the DNA is TGTGCCAGCAGTTTAGGAGTGGGACTAGCGGACACAGATACGCAGTATTTT.

In nucleotides, the CDR3 is TGTGCCAGCAGCTTAAGGGGTAGCGGACATAGCTCCTACAATGAGCAGTTCTTC. Translation: CASSLRGSGHSSYNEQFF. The rearrangement joins TRBV11-3 to TRBJ2-1; the D gene is possibly TRBD2 (6 bases). Per germline, CDR1 SGHNT and CDR2 YENEEA. The CDR3 runs to 18 residues. The V and J ends lost 2 bases and 0 bases respectively, with 17 bases between them.

CDR3 DNA: TGTGCCAGCAGCCCCCAGGGATCTGGGGCCAACGTCCTGACTTTC. Amino acids: CASSPQGSGANVLTF. This rearrangement joins TRBV9 to TRBJ2-6; a possible D gene is TRBD1 (5 bases). The CDR3 length is 15 residues. V lost 4 bases to trimming and J lost 1 base, with 9 bases between them. Germline lookup yields CDR1 SGDLS and CDR2 YYNGEE.

The chain recombines TRBV7-9 with TRBJ1-1, with 7 positions matching TRBD1. In germline, CDR1 is SEHNR, CDR2 FQNEAQ (reference sequence). V was pared by 1 base and J by 6 bases, with 5 bases of the junction left unmatched. The CDR3 has 14 residues. CDR3 nucleotides: TGTGCCAGCAGCTTAGTAGGGGGCGATTCTGAAGCTTTCTTT. The encoded protein is CASSLVGGDSEAFF. Full variable domain (remainder filled in from reference TRBV7-9 and TRBJ1-1): DTGVSQNPRHKITKRGQNVTFRCDPISEHNRLYWYRQTLGQGPEFLTYFQNEAQLEKSRLLSDRFSAERPKGSFSTLEIQRTEQGDSAMYLCASSLVGGDSEAFFGQGTRLTVV.

The rearrangement links TRBV5-1 to TRBJ1-6, with D unclear. Per germline, CDR1 SGHRS and CDR2 YFSETQ. This CDR3 has 14 residues. Trimming cost V 3 bases and J 8 bases, with 12 bases left between them. This CDR3 reads CASSSRERDSPLHF. In DNA, the CDR3 is TGCGCCAGCAGCTCCCGAGAGAGGGATTCACCCCTCCACTTT.

Concerning this clone: Other nucleotide sequences from this sample produce the same CDR3. The genes are TRBV28 and TRBJ1-5, with TRBD1 identical over 8 bases. Looked up from germline, CDR1 is MDHEN and CDR2 is SYDVKM. J gave up 5 bases and V 3 bases, and 6 bases lay outside the gene matches. The CDR3 has 15 amino acids. CDR3 loop: CASSLAGGDHQPQHF. The CDR3 DNA follows: TGTGCCAGCAGTTTGGCAGGGGGCGACCATCAGCCCCAGCATTTT.

The J gene is TRBJ1-2, the V gene TRBV7-8; 7 positions agree with TRBD1. The V and J ends lost 5 bases and 3 bases, in that order; junction bases with no gene match: 3. The CDR3 is 13 amino acids. Germline values: CDR1 SGHVS, CDR2 FQNEAQ. The CDR3 reads CASSRGQDYGYTF. Written as DNA, the CDR3 is TGTGCCAGCAGCCGCGGACAGGACTATGGCTACACCTTC.

V gene TRBV7-2 combines with J gene TRBJ2-1; TRBD2 might be the D (5 bases). With 0 bases removed from V and 9 bases from J, the gap between germline ends came to 9 bases. Germline CDR1 SGHTA, CDR2 FQGNSA. The CDR3 runs 13 residues. The CDR3 DNA sequence: TGTGCCAGCAGCTTAGCCAGGAGGACTGAGCAGTTCTTC. This encodes CASSLARRTEQFF. The whole variable domain, remainder taken from reference TRBV7-2 and TRBJ2-1, is GAGVSQSPSNKVTEKGKDVELRCDPISGHTALYWYRQSLGQGLEFLIYFQGNSAPDKSGLPSDRFSAERTGGSVSTLTIQRTQQEDSAVYLCASSLARRTEQFFGPGTRLTVL.

This sequence joins TRBV28 and TRBJ2-7; 8 bases line up with TRBD1. Trimming at V came to 3 bases and at J to 6 bases, leaving 10 bases not matched to a gene. Germline CDR1 MDHEN, CDR2 SYDVKM. CDR3 length equals 15 residues. Here the CDR3 reads CASSFGQGARSEQYF. The CDR3 DNA reads as TGTGCCAGCAGTTTTGGGCAGGGGGCGCGTAGCGAGCAGTACTTC. Complete variable domain (other parts from reference TRBV28 and TRBJ2-7): DVKVTQSSRYLVKRTGEKVFLECVQDMDHENMFWYRQDPGLGLRLIYFSYDVKMKEKGDIPEGYSVSREKKERFSLILESASTNQTSMYLCASSFGQGARSEQYFGPGTRLTVT.

The chain carries TRBV5-6 and TRBJ2-3, with 7 bases lining up with TRBD1. V shed 4 bases and J 1 base; nucleotides not matched to a gene: 6. The germline V gene encodes CDR1 SGHDT and CDR2 YYEEEE. The CDR3 consists of 15 residues. CDR3 protein: CASSRRQGRTDTQYF. In nucleotides, the CDR3 is TGTGCCAGCAGCCGCCGACAGGGACGCACAGATACGCAGTATTTT.

This chain connects TRBV3-1 (or the pseudogene TRBV3-2) to TRBJ2-5; D is ambiguous. CDR1 is LGHDT and CDR2 is YNNKEL in the germline V gene (reference sequence). This CDR3 is 12 amino acids long. The V end lost 2 bases, the J end lost 3 bases, and 4 bases lay between the germline ends. DNA for the CDR3: TGTGCCAGCAGCCAACGGGAAGAGACCCAGTACTTC. This encodes CASSQREETQYF.

The chain carries TRBV6-6 and TRBJ1-4, with 8 positions matching TRBD1. Germline V CDR1 and CDR2: MNHNY, SVGAGI (reference sequence). The ends lost 7 bases at V and 3 bases at J; junction bases unmatched: 4. This CDR3 is built from 14 residues. Here the CDR3 reads CASTPGQANEKLFF. CDR3 DNA sequence: TGTGCCAGCACCCCGGGACAGGCTAATGAAAAACTGTTTTTT.

The chain recombines TRBV7-8 with TRBJ2-5; D is uncertain. This CDR3 has 14 residues. The germline V gene encodes CDR1 SGHVS and CDR2 FQNEAQ. Trimming took off 1 base at V and 4 bases at J, with 10 bases between the two ends. In DNA, the CDR3 is TGTGCCAGCAGCTTAGTGGCTTCTTTAGAGACCCAGTACTTC. This translates into CASSLVASLETQYF.

This clone showed up just a few times. The chain uses TRBV25-1 and TRBJ1-6; TRBD1 matches at 7 bases. Germline-derived CDR1 and CDR2 are MGHDK and SYGVNS. Losses at the gene ends were 10 bases for V and 7 bases for J; bases not matched to a gene: 10. The CDR3 length is 14 residues. The CDR3: CATQLTGLNSPLHF. Here the CDR3 DNA reads TGTGCCACCCAGTTGACAGGGTTGAATTCACCCCTCCACTTT.

For this clone: At one of its ends the junction is not consistent with the germline gene, which may arise from a read error. The chain uses TRBV7-2 and TRBJ2-7; no reliable D call. From germline, CDR1 is SGHTA and CDR2 FQGNSA. This CDR3 region has 14 residues. This CDR3 is CASSLRFISNEQYF. In DNA, the CDR3 is TGTGCCAGCAGCTTACGGTTCATCTCCAACGAGCAGTACTTC.